Listed here are 23 T cell receptor beta chains from one sample, sequenced in a study of graft-versus-host responses after intestinal transplantation. Assay: immunoSEQ multiplex PCR; the TCRdb copy retains only in-frame clones and omits some. Of about 85,000 clones in the sample, under 95% are singletons; the top ten hold 7.6%. What these receptors recognize is not known. The sample here was unstimulated CD8+ T cells sorted from spleen or lymph node cells, taken before transplant. These receptors all come from a human donor who was the organ donor for an intestinal transplant.

The chain employs TRBV27 and TRBJ2-2; 16 bases are a match to TRBD2. V gave up 0 bases and J gave up 7 bases; unmatched junction bases: 5. CDR3 length: 18 residues. Germline V gene data show CDR1 as MNHEY and CDR2 as SMNVEV (reference sequence). CDR3 nucleotide sequence: TGTGCCAGCAGTTTATCTCCGGGACTAGCGGGAGGGGTCGGGGAGCTGTTTTTT. This translates into CASSLSPGLAGGVGELFF.

V and J are TRBV15 and TRBJ2-7; a possible D gene is TRBD2 (6 bases). Germline V CDR1 and CDR2: LNHNV, YYDKDF (reference sequence). This CDR3 has 14 amino acids. V lost 6 bases, J lost 0 bases, and 12 bases lay in between. This CDR3 is CATRAGRSSYEQYF. CDR3 coding DNA: TGTGCCACCAGGGCGGGGCGGAGCTCCTACGAGCAGTACTTC.

This rearrangement joins TRBV7-8 to TRBJ2-1; 7 positions agree with TRBD2. The V gene end was trimmed by 5 bases and the J gene end by 0 bases; junction bases not matched to a gene: 16. Germline V gene sequence: CDR1 SGHVS, CDR2 FQNEAQ. This CDR3 is 19 amino acids long. The CDR3 here is CASSHDALAGESSYNEQFF. CDR3 DNA: TGTGCCAGCAGCCACGACGCGCTGGCGGGAGAAAGCTCCTACAATGAGCAGTTCTTC.

The rearrangement uses TRBV27 and TRBJ2-7, with 9 bases that match TRBD1. There are 13 residues in the CDR3. Germline trimming cut 8 bases from V and 4 bases from J; bases unmatched to any gene: 6. Germline V gene data show CDR1 as MNHEY and CDR2 as SMNVEV (reference sequence). The CDR3, as DNA: TGTGCCAGCTGGGGACAGGGAGTGTACGAGCAGTACTTC. This gives the protein CASWGQGVYEQYF.

The chain uses TRBV6-1 and TRBJ2-5, with 8 bases that match TRBD1. TRBJ2-7 explains the end of the DNA better; the J call may be wrong. The CDR3 consists of 16 residues. Germline V CDR1 and CDR2: MNHNS, SASEGT. In nucleotides, the CDR3 is TGTGCCAGCAGTGAGATACCAGGGGGCCGTAGGTACGAGCAGTACTTC. Its translation is CASSEIPGGRRYEQYF.

This chain links TRBV4-1 with TRBJ2-3; tentatively, D is TRBD1 (5 bases). This CDR3 has 15 amino acids. Germline loops: CDR1 MGHRA, CDR2 YSYEKL. Trimming took 0 bases from V and 4 from J, leaving 11 bases between them. CDR3 nucleotide sequence: TGCGCCAGCAGCCAAGAGTCCAGGGTTGCAGATACGCAGTATTTT. Protein sequence: CASSQESRVADTQYF.

This clone was seen once. The chain has TRBV9 and TRBJ1-6, with D tentatively TRBD1 (6 bases). This CDR3 is built from 14 residues. V dropped 3 bases and J dropped 7 bases, with 11 bases sitting between them. Germline-derived CDR1 and CDR2 are SGDLS and YYNGEE. CDR3 loop: CASSEQGKNSPLHF. The DNA of the CDR3 is TGTGCCAGCAGCGAGCAGGGGAAAAATTCACCCCTCCACTTT.

The chain has TRBV5-6 and TRBJ2-7; 12 nucleotides match TRBD2. This CDR3 region has 15 residues. The V and J ends lost 3 bases and 4 bases, in that order; junction bases with no gene match: 5. Per the germline V gene, CDR1 is SGHDT and CDR2 is YYEEEE. CDR3 sequence reads: CASSYWTSGAYEQYF. CDR3 coding DNA: TGTGCCAGCAGCTATTGGACTAGCGGGGCTTACGAGCAGTACTTC.

As DNA, the CDR3 is TGTGCCAGCAGTACGGGACAGTTTGGCGAGACCCAGTACTTC. Translating gives CASSTGQFGETQYF. The gene calls are TRBV27 and TRBJ2-5; 7 bases align to TRBD1. V shed 5 bases and J 5 bases; nucleotides not matched to a gene: 8. Germline V gene data show CDR1 as MNHEY and CDR2 as SMNVEV (reference sequence). The CDR3 runs to 14 residues.

J is TRBJ1-5 and V is TRBV6-6; 8 bases fit TRBD1. The CDR3 runs to 16 residues. V lost 4 bases to trimming and J lost 6 bases; unmatched junction nucleotides: 11. CDR1 and CDR2 (germline): MNHNY, SVGAGI (reference sequence). The chain's CDR3 is CASSSGIQGDSQPQHF. CDR3 bases: TGTGCCAGCAGTTCCGGGATACAGGGGGACAGTCAGCCCCAGCATTTT.

About this clone: The junction departs from germline at one end; a sequencing error may be responsible. CDR3 sequence: CASSMEETQYF. The CDR3 DNA follows: TGTGCCAGCAGTATGGAAGAGACCCAGTACTTC. The V and J genes are TRBV19 and TRBJ2-5; D is undetermined. The germline V gene has CDR1 LNHDA and CDR2 SQIVND (reference sequence). The CDR3 runs to 11 residues.

V is TRBV7-9 and J is TRBJ2-3; 8 bases are shared with TRBD2. This CDR3 is built from 16 residues. With 2 bases clipped from V and 3 bases from J, the junction kept 7 bases outside the gene matches. CDR1 is SEHNR, CDR2 FQNEAQ, per germline (reference sequence). The CDR3 protein is CASSLMAGGRTDTQYF. The CDR3 DNA is TGTGCCAGCAGCTTAATGGCGGGAGGAAGGACAGATACGCAGTATTTT.

The table lists this clone with a few counts. The V gene is TRBV6-6, the J gene TRBJ1-2, with D uncertain. This CDR3 has 12 amino acids. CDR1 MNHNY and CDR2 SVGAGI come from the germline V gene (reference sequence). V dropped 2 bases and J dropped 6 bases, with 7 bases sitting between them. This CDR3 reads CASSYNRDGYTF. In DNA, the CDR3 is TGTGCCAGCAGTTACAACCGGGATGGCTACACCTTC.

The rearrangement joins TRBV5-6 to TRBJ1-1; D is uncertain. Germline V gene lookup returns CDR1 SGHDT and CDR2 YYEEEE. The CDR3 runs to 13 residues. The ends were cut back, 2 bases at V and 6 bases at J, with 11 bases in the middle. The CDR3: CASSFGGSAEAFF. Written as DNA, the CDR3 is TGTGCCAGCAGCTTTGGAGGGAGCGCTGAAGCTTTCTTT.

This clone showed up just once. V usage is TRBV12-1 and J usage is TRBJ2-1; TRBD2, as called in the table, went unchecked against the DNA. TRBV12-1 is a documented pseudogene. CDR3 length equals 15 residues. The CDR3 DNA reads as TGTGCCAGCAGCTCCGGAACTAGCGGGTACAATGAGCAGTTCTTC. Residues: CASSSGTSGYNEQFF.

This chain links TRBV6-6 with TRBJ2-6, with 8 bases identical to TRBD2. The V gene end was trimmed by 8 bases and the J gene end by 1 base; junction bases not matched to a gene: 4. The CDR3 length is 15 residues. Germline V gene lookup returns CDR1 MNHNY and CDR2 SVGAGI (reference sequence). As DNA, the CDR3 is TGTGCCAGCGTACTAGCGGAGTCTGGGGCCAACGTCCTGACTTTC. Amino acids: CASVLAESGANVLTF.

The genes are TRBV19 and TRBJ1-2; D not certain. The CDR3 runs 15 residues. Germline V gene lookup returns CDR1 LNHDA and CDR2 SQIVND (reference sequence). V lost 0 bases and J 3 bases, leaving 11 bases between the germline ends. Written as DNA, the CDR3 is TGTGCCAGTAGTATAGAGAGCGGGGAAGACTATGGCTACACCTTC. Protein sequence: CASSIESGEDYGYTF.

The J gene is TRBJ2-7, the V gene TRBV11-2; D is unclear. Germline V lookup: CDR1 SGHAT, CDR2 FQNNGV. V was clipped by 2 bases and J by 4 bases, with 6 bases between them. The CDR3 totals 12 residues. The CDR3 coding sequence is TGTGCCAGCAGCTTAATCCCGTACGAGCAGTACTTC. Translated, it gives CASSLIPYEQYF.

V is TRBV14 and J is TRBJ1-3, with D perhaps TRBD1 (5 bases). The V gene's germline CDR1 is SGHDN and CDR2 FVKESK. V was clipped by 0 bases and J by 0 bases, with 15 bases between them. This CDR3 has 18 residues. The CDR3 sequence: CASSQDELQVVSGNTIYF. For the CDR3, the DNA is TGTGCCAGCAGCCAAGACGAACTACAGGTCGTCTCTGGAAACACCATATATTTT. Supplemented by reference TRBV14 and TRBJ1-3, the full variable domain reads EAGVTQFPSHSVIEKGQTVTLRCDPISGHDNLYWYRRVMGKEIKFLLHFVKESKQDESGMPNNRFLAERTGGTYSTLKVQPAELEDSGVYFCASSQDELQVVSGNTIYFGEGSWLTVV.

The chain carries TRBV6-5 and TRBJ2-7; 10 bases line up with TRBD2. The trim removed 6 bases at V and 2 bases at J, leaving 7 bases unmatched. The length of the CDR3 is 15 residues. The germline V gene has CDR1 MNHEY and CDR2 SVGAGI. The CDR3 DNA follows: TGTGCCAGCAGGGGACTAGCGAGAGGTACCTACGAGCAGTACTTC. Protein product: CASRGLARGTYEQYF.

V and J are TRBV11-2 and TRBJ2-2; no reliable D call. The CDR3 has 13 amino acids. V was clipped by 10 bases and J by 0 bases, with 9 bases between them. Germline values: CDR1 SGHAT, CDR2 FQNNGV. The chain's CDR3 is CATVRPNTGELFF. CDR3 DNA: TGTGCCACCGTACGTCCGAACACCGGGGAGCTGTTTTTT.

The V and J genes are TRBV9 and TRBJ1-3; D unclear. The V and J ends lost 2 bases and 1 base respectively, with 10 bases between them. Germline CDR1 SGDLS, CDR2 YYNGEE. The CDR3 sequence is 15 residues long. The CDR3 spells CASSVGDASGNTIYF. CDR3 nucleotide sequence: TGTGCCAGCAGCGTGGGTGATGCGTCTGGAAACACCATATATTTT.

The chain recombines TRBV11-2 with TRBJ1-2; 7 bases are shared with TRBD1. Trimming took 2 bases from V and 7 from J; bases not matched to a gene: 19. Germline values: CDR1 SGHAT, CDR2 FQNNGV. CDR3 length: 18 amino acids. DNA for the CDR3: TGTGCCAGCAGCTTATCGTACGAGGTATATCGGGACAGAAGTGGCTACACCTTC. It yields the protein CASSLSYEVYRDRSGYTF.